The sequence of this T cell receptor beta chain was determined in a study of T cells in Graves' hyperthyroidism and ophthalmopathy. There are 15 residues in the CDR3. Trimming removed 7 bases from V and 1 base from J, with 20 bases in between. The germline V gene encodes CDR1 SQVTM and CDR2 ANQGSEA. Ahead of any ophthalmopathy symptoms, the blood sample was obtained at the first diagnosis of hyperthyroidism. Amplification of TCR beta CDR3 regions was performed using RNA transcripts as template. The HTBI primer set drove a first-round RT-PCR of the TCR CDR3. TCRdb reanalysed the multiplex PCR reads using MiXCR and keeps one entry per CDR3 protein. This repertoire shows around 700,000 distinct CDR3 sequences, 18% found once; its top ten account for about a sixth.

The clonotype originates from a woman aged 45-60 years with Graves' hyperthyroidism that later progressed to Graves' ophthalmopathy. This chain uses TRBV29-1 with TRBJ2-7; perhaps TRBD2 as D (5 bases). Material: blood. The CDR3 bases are TGCAGCGCGGACTCCCCCAAAGATGAATCCTACGAGCAGTACTTC. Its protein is CSADSPKDESYEQYF.